The clone carrying this TCR beta chain has just one count. This sample is drawn from a study of shared clonotypes between healthy human individuals. Sequencing used immunoSEQ multiplex PCR; TCRdb keeps in-frame clones, though not all of them. There are over a million clones in the sample; more than 95% occur only once, and approximately 1.1% lies in the top ten. The germline V and J ends were trimmed by 6 bases and 3 bases, with 11 bases remaining between them. CDR1 is MNHEY and CDR2 is SMNVEV in the germline V gene (reference sequence). CDR3 length equals 13 residues. Sequencing used naive CD4+ T cells sorted from blood. Documented subset: CD45RA+ positively selected. The chain combines TRBV27 with TRBJ1-2; possibly TRBD1 for D (5 bases). The TCR was taken from a man aged 25-40 years in good health. CDR3 loop: CASRVDSHYGYTF. CDR3 bases: TGTGCCAGCAGGGTTGACAGTCACTATGGCTACACCTTC.